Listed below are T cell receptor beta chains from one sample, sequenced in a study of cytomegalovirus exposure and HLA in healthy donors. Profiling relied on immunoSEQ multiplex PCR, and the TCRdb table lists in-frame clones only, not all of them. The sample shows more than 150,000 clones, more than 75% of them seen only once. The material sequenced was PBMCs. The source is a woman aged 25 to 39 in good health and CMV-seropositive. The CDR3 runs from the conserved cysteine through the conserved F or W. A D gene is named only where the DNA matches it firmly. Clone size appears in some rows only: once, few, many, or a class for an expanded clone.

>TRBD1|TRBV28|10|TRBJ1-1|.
CASRDREAFF
TGTGCCAGCAGGGACAGGGAAGCTTTCTTT
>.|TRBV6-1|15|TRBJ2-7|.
CASNWVPGFDYEQYF
TGTGCCAGCAATTGGGTCCCGGGGTTCGACTACGAGCAGTACTTC
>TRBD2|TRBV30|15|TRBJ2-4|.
CAWSLAGGPKNIQYF
TGTGCCTGGAGTCTAGCGGGGGGGCCCAAAAACATTCAGTACTTC
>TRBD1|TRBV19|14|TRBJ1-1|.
CASSALRDSKEAFF
TGTGCCAGTAGTGCCCTCCGGGACAGCAAAGAAGCTTTCTTT
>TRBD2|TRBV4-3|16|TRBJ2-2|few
CASSQGLAGDTGELFF
TGCGCCAGCAGCCAAGGGCTAGCGGGGGACACCGGGGAGCTGTTTTTT
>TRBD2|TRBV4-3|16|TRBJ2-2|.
CASSRRGGRDTGELFF
TGCGCCAGCAGCCGCCGGGGGGGCCGGGACACCGGGGAGCTGTTTTTT
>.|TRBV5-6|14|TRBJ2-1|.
CASSLANAYNEQFF
TGTGCCAGCAGCTTAGCCAACGCCTACAATGAGCAGTTCTTC
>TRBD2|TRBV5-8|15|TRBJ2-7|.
CASTLGEGWTYEQYF
TGTGCCAGCACCCTAGGGGAGGGATGGACCTACGAGCAGTACTTC
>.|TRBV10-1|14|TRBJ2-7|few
CASPEGHLTYEQYF
TGCGCCAGCCCGGAGGGGCACCTGACCTACGAGCAGTACTTC
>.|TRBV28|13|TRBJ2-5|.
CASSRGQQETQYF
TGTGCCAGCAGTCGCGGACAGCAAGAGACCCAGTACTTC
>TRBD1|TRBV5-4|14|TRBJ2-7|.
CASSPQGLAYEQYF
TGTGCCAGCAGCCCACAGGGGTTAGCCTACGAGCAGTACTTC
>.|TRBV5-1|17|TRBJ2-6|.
CASSRDKFSSGANVLTF
TGCGCCAGCAGCCGGGACAAGTTTTCCTCTGGGGCCAACGTCCTGACTTTC
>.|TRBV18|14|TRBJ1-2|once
CASSPREGGHGDTF
TGTGCCAGCTCACCACGGGAGGGGGGCCACGGTGACACCTTC
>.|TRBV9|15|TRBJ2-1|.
CASSVQRAVYNEQFF
TGTGCCAGCAGCGTTCAGCGGGCCGTCTACAATGAGCAGTTCTTC
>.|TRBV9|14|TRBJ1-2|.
CASSVGGLNYGYTF
TGTGCCAGCAGCGTAGGGGGGCTGAACTATGGCTACACCTTC
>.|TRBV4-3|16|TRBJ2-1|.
CASSPLWRGGLDEQFF
TGCGCCAGCAGCCCCCTGTGGCGGGGAGGATTGGATGAGCAGTTCTTC
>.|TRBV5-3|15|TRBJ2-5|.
CARSSPRAEGETQYF
TGTGCCAGAAGCTCCCCGAGAGCCGAGGGAGAGACCCAGTACTTC
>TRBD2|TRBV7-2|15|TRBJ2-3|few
CASSQSGTSGGGQYF
TGTGCCAGCAGCCAATCCGGGACTAGCGGGGGGGGACAGTATTTT
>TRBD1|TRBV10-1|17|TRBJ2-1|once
CASSERMDRGAYNEQFF
TGCGCCAGCAGTGAGCGCATGGACAGGGGGGCCTACAATGAGCAGTTCTTC
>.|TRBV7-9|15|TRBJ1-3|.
CASSQTTGSGNTIYF
TGCGCCAGCAGCCAGACAACAGGGTCGGGAAACACCATATATTTT
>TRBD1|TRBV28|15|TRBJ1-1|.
CASNSLAGGSTEAFF
TGTGCCAGCAATTCCCTGGCAGGGGGAAGCACTGAAGCTTTCTTT
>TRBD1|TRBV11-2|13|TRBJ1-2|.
CASSQGTGRGYTF
TGTGCCAGCAGCCAGGGGACAGGGCGAGGCTACACCTTC
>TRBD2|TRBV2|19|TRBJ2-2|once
CASRGEGSGGPMNTGELFF
TGTGCCAGCAGGGGGGAGGGCAGCGGGGGGCCTATGAACACCGGGGAGCTGTTTTTT
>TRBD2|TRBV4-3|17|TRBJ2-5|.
CASSQDPPSGVQETQYF
TGCGCCAGCAGCCAAGACCCACCTAGCGGGGTACAAGAGACCCAGTACTTC